This T cell receptor beta chain was found in a study of response to subunit inactivated influenza vaccine. Study-level findings and limits: It was suggested by the authors that few new T cells are recruited by each seasonal influenza vaccination.

This clonotype has at least ten counts. Its antigen is undetermined. TCRdb reanalysed the RT-PCR reads using MiXCR and keeps one entry per CDR3 protein. The data hold hundreds of thousands of distinct CDR3 sequences, with 15% to 17% observed a single time. The sequence was collected from a man aged 50 to 59 who received an inactivated influenza vaccine. The sequenced sample was PBMCs from blood, obtained roughly 13 days after vaccination.

The CDR3 DNA reads TGTGCCAGCAGCGTAGCTGCCTATGTCACAGATACGCAGTATTTT. This sequence encodes CASSVAAYVTDTQYF. The V and J genes are TRBV9 and TRBJ2-3; the D is unclear. This CDR3 region has 15 residues. The V end lost 0 bases, the J end lost 2 bases, and 10 bases lay between the germline ends. Germline CDR1 is SGDLS and CDR2 is YYNGEE.